The text below deals with one TCR beta chain. Its antigen is not known. Amplification used 60 Vbeta primers and 13 Jbeta primers. This table comes from immunoSEQ multiplex PCR, and its TCRdb copy is limited to in-frame clones, with some not included. This table has tens of thousands of clones, around nine tenths appearing once. V gave up 5 bases and J gave up 7 bases; unmatched junction bases: 4. In germline, CDR1 is SQVTM, CDR2 ANQGSEA. There are 11 residues in the CDR3. These data originate in a study of cytomegalovirus exposure and HLA in healthy donors. Regarding the study as a whole: Approximately 17,000 TCR beta sequences were associated with HLA alleles at 0.05 false discovery rate in a later analysis. Most of the TCR beta V segments (in an earlier analysis) were productive either about 90% or about 30% of the time.

The sequenced material came from PBMCs. This receptor was taken from a man aged 30 to 39 in good health and CMV-seropositive. The chain combines TRBV29-1 with TRBJ1-2; 7 positions agree with TRBD1. CDR3 amino acids: CSVSGGSGYTF. The CDR3 region has the DNA TGCAGCGTTTCAGGGGGTAGTGGCTACACCTTC.